A single sample is the source of the 20 T cell receptor beta chains below, sequenced in a study of T cells in Graves' hyperthyroidism and ophthalmopathy. The TCR beta CDR3 regions underwent amplification using RNA transcripts as the source. First-round RT-PCR with HTBI primers amplified the TCR CDR3 region. TCRdb passed the multiplex PCR reads through MiXCR, listing each CDR3 protein once. The sample holds hundreds of thousands of distinct CDR3 sequences, 45% seen once. The sample comprised peripheral blood or thyroid tissue (not recorded which). The receptors shown here come from an adult man with Graves' disease, either hyperthyroidism or ophthalmopathy (not recorded which).

This clonotype was picked up one time. This chain uses TRBV7-2 with TRBJ1-3; 10 nucleotides line up with TRBD1. This CDR3 has 17 residues. The germline V gene encodes CDR1 SGHTA and CDR2 FQGNSA. The ends lost 4 bases at V and 2 bases at J; junction bases unmatched: 8. CDR3 DNA: TGTGCCAGCAGCTACCGGCTAGGACAGGGGGCTGGAAACACCATATATTTT. Residues: CASSYRLGQGAGNTIYF.

J is TRBJ2-2 and V is TRBV6-5; D gene ambiguous. V was trimmed by 0 bases and J by 6 bases, leaving 5 bases between them. The germline V gene encodes CDR1 MNHEY and CDR2 SVGAGI. The CDR3 is 13 residues long. CDR3 in amino acids: CASSYSGSGELFF. The DNA for the CDR3 is TGTGCCAGCAGTTACTCCGGTTCCGGGGAGCTGTTTTTT.

This clonotype has at least ten counts. J is TRBJ1-2 and V is TRBV29-1; no clear D gene. Germline CDR1 SQVTM, CDR2 ANQGSEA. The CDR3 spans 12 residues. Trimming removed 4 bases from V and 0 bases from J, with 6 bases in between. CDR3 coding DNA: TGCAGCGTTGTACGGACTAACTATGGCTACACCTTC. Its protein is CSVVRTNYGYTF.

This chain's CDR3 is CASSGLGANEKLFF. In DNA, the CDR3 is TGTGCCAGCAGTGGCCTCGGGGCTAATGAAAAACTGTTTTTT. This chain uses TRBV2 with TRBJ1-4; no reliable D call. Germline-derived CDR1 and CDR2 are SNHLY and FYNNEI. This CDR3 spans 14 amino acids. Trimming left V 4 bases short and J 3 bases short, with 9 bases between.

The chain links TRBV20-1 to TRBJ1-1; D is perhaps TRBD1 (5 bases). This CDR3 comprises 13 residues. Looked up from germline, CDR1 is DFQATT and CDR2 is SNEGSKA (reference sequence). V was cut by 6 bases and J by 2 bases, with 13 bases left in between. The CDR3 DNA reads TGCAGTGCAGAGGGACCAGCTAACACTGAAGCTTTCTTT. Protein sequence: CSAEGPANTEAFF.

In this sample, this clonotype turned up a few times. V and J are TRBV20-1 and TRBJ1-5; unclear D gene. Looked up from germline, CDR1 is DFQATT and CDR2 is SNEGSKA (reference sequence). Trimming stripped 0 bases from V and 6 bases from J, with 9 bases between. The CDR3 runs to 13 residues. CDR3 in amino acids: CSARDLRGQPQHF. The CDR3 DNA follows: TGCAGTGCTAGAGATTTGCGGGGTCAGCCCCAGCATTTT.

Many counts were recorded for this clonotype. V is TRBV10-3 and J is TRBJ2-7; perhaps TRBD1 as D (6 bases). Trimming removed 2 bases at V and 0 bases at J, with 8 bases between. CDR1 ENHRY and CDR2 SYGVKD come from the germline V gene. CDR3 size: 14 residues. CDR3 in amino acids: CAISEGRGSYEQYF. As DNA, the CDR3 is TGTGCCATCAGTGAGGGCAGGGGCTCCTACGAGCAGTACTTC.

V and J are TRBV7-2 and TRBJ1-6; TRBD1 aligns across 9 bases. This CDR3 contains 15 residues. Trimming cost V 6 bases and J 9 bases; bases outside gene matches: 9. Germline CDR1 and CDR2: SGHTA and FQGNSA. As DNA, the CDR3 is TGTGCCAGCAGAATCCTCACAGGGGGCGGTTCACCCCTCCACTTT. Its translation: CASRILTGGGSPLHF.

This clonotype was seen only a few times. V gene TRBV7-9 combines with J gene TRBJ1-4; TRBD1 is a possible D gene (5 bases). This CDR3 is 15 amino acids long. V shed 1 base and J shed 4 bases, with 10 bases lying between them. CDR1 is SEHNR, CDR2 FQNEAQ, per germline (reference sequence). The CDR3 reads CASSLGLTVNEKLFF. The CDR3 nucleotides read TGTGCCAGCAGCTTAGGTTTGACAGTTAATGAAAAACTGTTTTTT.

This clonotype was counted at least ten times. The chain employs TRBV10-3 and TRBJ1-1; weak D call: TRBD1 (5 bases). V was cut by 3 bases and J by 2 bases, with 10 bases left in between. This CDR3 has 14 amino acids. CDR1 and CDR2 (germline): ENHRY, SYGVKD. For the CDR3, the DNA is TGTGCCATCAGTGACCTCCAGGGAAACACTGAAGCTTTCTTT. Translated: CAISDLQGNTEAFF.

This clonotype was seen a few times. J is TRBJ1-1 and V is TRBV7-9, with D hard to call. The V and J ends lost 3 bases and 4 bases respectively, with 9 bases between them. The length of the CDR3 is 13 residues. Germline V gene lookup returns CDR1 SEHNR and CDR2 FQNEAQ (reference sequence). DNA of the CDR3: TGTGCCAGCAGCTTTCGGGGAACCACTGAAGCTTTCTTT. The encoded protein is CASSFRGTTEAFF.

For the CDR3, the DNA is TGCGCCAGCAGCAGGGGACAGGCAAACACCATATATTTT. Translating it yields CASSRGQANTIYF. This chain links TRBV10-2 with TRBJ1-3; 8 nucleotides line up with TRBD1. Germline loops: CDR1 WSHSY, CDR2 SAAADI. This CDR3 is built from 13 residues. After removal of 6 bases from V and 6 bases from J, the junction contained 4 bases not matched to a gene.

V is TRBV9 and J is TRBJ1-5, with D uncertain. Germline lookup yields CDR1 SGDLS and CDR2 YYNGEE. The CDR3 runs to 15 residues. V lost 4 bases, J lost 3 bases, and 14 bases lay in between. CDR3 in DNA: TGTGCCAGCAGCCAAGACTCGGGCTACAATCAGCCCCAGCATTTT. It specifies CASSQDSGYNQPQHF.

As to this clonotype: One base away lies a much larger clone, so this may be a sequencing read error. The genes are TRBV2 and TRBJ2-7, with D possibly TRBD1 on 6 matching bases. Trimming removed 3 bases from V and 5 bases from J, with 11 bases in between. The CDR3 loop spans 13 amino acids. Per the germline V gene, CDR1 is SNHLY and CDR2 is FYNNEI. Here the CDR3 reads CASSDRQGHEQYF. The CDR3 coding sequence is TGTGCCAGCAGTGATCGGCAGGGGCACGAGCAGTACTTC.

This clonotype was observed at least ten times. The chain recombines TRBV15 with TRBJ1-5; 8 bases align to TRBD1. This CDR3 has 14 amino acids. V lost 7 bases, J lost 4 bases, and 6 bases stayed unmatched. CDR1 and CDR2 (germline): LNHNV, YYDKDF (reference sequence). CDR3 protein: CATTERQGNQPQHF. The CDR3 region has the DNA TGTGCCACCACGGAACGACAGGGGAATCAGCCCCAGCATTTT. Together with reference TRBV15 and TRBJ1-5, the CDR3 gives the full variable domain: DAMVIQNPRYQVTQFGKPVTLSCSQTLNHNVMYWYQQKSSQAPKLLFHYYDKDFNNEADTPDNFQSRRPNTSFCFLDIRSPGLGDTAMYLCATTERQGNQPQHFGDGTRLSIL.

This clonotype was seen a handful of times. The genes are TRBV7-2 and TRBJ1-1; D is possibly TRBD1 (6 bases). V gave up 5 bases and J gave up 2 bases, with 18 bases separating them. The CDR3 length is 16 residues. Germline-derived CDR1 and CDR2 are SGHTA and FQGNSA. In DNA form, the CDR3 reads TGTGCCAGCAGCCTAGTACCTCGGGGGGCAAACACTGAAGCTTTCTTT. Amino acids: CASSLVPRGANTEAFF.

The chain combines TRBV10-3 with TRBJ1-6; perhaps TRBD1 as D (6 bases). V was cut by 5 bases and J by 10 bases, with 15 bases left in between. The CDR3 is 14 residues long. Germline V lookup: CDR1 ENHRY, CDR2 SYGVKD. CDR3 sequence reads: CAISYNAGASPLHF. The DNA for the CDR3 is TGTGCCATCAGTTATAACGCAGGGGCCTCACCCCTCCACTTT.

Ten or more counts support this clonotype. One end of the junction does not line up with germline, which may come from a read error. V is TRBV5-1 and J is TRBJ2-7, with D hard to call. The length of the CDR3 is 14 residues. Germline CDR1 is SGHRS and CDR2 is YFSETQ. Written as DNA, the CDR3 is TGTGCCAGCAGCTTGACATCCGGCTCCTACGAGCAGTACTTC. As protein: CASSLTSGSYEQYF.

Comments on this clonotype: This CDR3 fails to terminate in the conserved phenylalanine or tryptophan, so it likely reflects a read error. The DNA for the CDR3 is TGTGCCAGTAGTGAGGGACAGATCATGAACACTGAAGCTTTCTAC. Residues: CASSEGQIMNTEAFY. This chain joins TRBV19 and TRBJ1-1; 7 nucleotides match TRBD1. The CDR3 length is 15 residues. CDR1 is LNHDA, CDR2 SQIVND, per germline (reference sequence). The ends lost 5 bases at V and 0 bases at J; junction bases unmatched: 6.

The chain is built from TRBV20-1 and TRBJ2-7; the match to TRBD2 covers 7 bases. Germline-derived CDR1 and CDR2 are DFQATT and SNEGSKA (reference sequence). J lost 3 bases, V lost 6 bases, and 11 bases had no gene match. This CDR3 contains 14 residues. The CDR3 region has the DNA TGCAGTGCATCCCGGGGAGGGGCCTACTACGAGCAGTACTTC. It codes for CSASRGGAYYEQYF.